This is a list of T cell receptor beta chains from one sample in a study of blood T cells in healthy people across ages. In TCRdb, the 5' RACE reads were re-called with MiXCR into one record per CDR3 protein. This table holds roughly 1.7 million distinct CDR3 sequences, about 35% found once. Sequenced material: blood. These receptors were taken from a woman aged 25-40 years in good health. Both conserved end residues are part of each CDR3. A D gene is named only where the DNA matches it firmly. Clone size, where shown, is once, few, many, or a class for clones that have expanded.

V: TRBV2
size: few
D: TRBD1
length: 15
J: TRBJ2-3
CDR3: CASRPGTGSTDTQYF
DNA: TGTGCCAGCAGGCCCGGGACAGGGTCCACAGATACGCAGTATTTT

V: TRBV28
size: .
D: TRBD2
length: 14
J: TRBJ2-7
CDR3: CASSLPAGAYEQYF
DNA: TGTGCCAGCAGTTTGCCAGCGGGGGCCTACGAGCAGTACTTC

V: TRBV6-4
size: .
D: .
length: 15
J: TRBJ2-6
CDR3: CASRAIGAGANVLTF
DNA: TGTGCCAGCAGGGCGATAGGGGCTGGGGCCAACGTCCTGACTTTC

V: TRBV12-3/TRBV12-4
size: .
D: .
length: 14
J: TRBJ1-1
CDR3: CAGSPWGPNTEAFF
DNA: TGTGCCGGCAGCCCTTGGGGACCGAACACTGAAGCTTTCTTT

V: TRBV21-1
size: few
D: .
length: 15
J: TRBJ2-5
CDR3: CASSKVKTGVETQYF
DNA: TGTGCCAGCAGCAAAGTGAAAACAGGGGTAGAGACCCAGTACTTC

V: TRBV7-8
size: few
D: .
length: 15
J: TRBJ2-3
CDR3: CASSLALESTDTQYF
DNA: TGTGCCAGCAGCTTAGCGCTGGAGAGCACAGATACGCAGTATTTT

V: TRBV9
size: .
D: .
length: 15
J: TRBJ2-1
CDR3: CASSGGGKVYNEQFF
DNA: TGTGCCAGCAGCGGAGGGGGAAAAGTCTACAATGAGCAGTTCTTC

V: TRBV2
size: .
D: TRBD1
length: 15
J: TRBJ2-7
CDR3: CASSGDRESSYEQYF
DNA: TGTGCCAGCAGTGGAGACAGGGAGTCGAGCTACGAGCAGTACTTC

V: TRBV7-9
size: .
D: TRBD1
length: 13
J: TRBJ2-1
CDR3: CASSYDRGDEQFF
DNA: TGTGCCAGCAGCTACGACAGGGGCGATGAGCAGTTCTTC

V: TRBV7-9
size: few
D: .
length: 15
J: TRBJ2-7
CDR3: CASSKDGRLSYEQYF
DNA: TGTGCCAGCAGCAAGGACGGTCGTCTCTCCTACGAGCAGTACTTC

V: TRBV7-6
size: .
D: TRBD1
length: 19
J: TRBJ1-4
CDR3: CASSPLRQGLRTVVEKLFF
DNA: TGTGCCAGCAGCCCGCTCAGACAGGGACTAAGGACGGTGGTTGAAAAACTGTTTTTT

V: TRBV27
size: .
D: TRBD1
length: 16
J: TRBJ2-1
CDR3: CASSLWDRVHYNEQFF
DNA: TGTGCCAGCAGTTTATGGGACAGGGTACACTACAATGAGCAGTTCTTC

V: TRBV7-9
size: .
D: .
length: 14
J: TRBJ2-7
CDR3: CASSLTADNYEQYF
DNA: TGTGCCAGCAGCTTGACAGCGGACAACTACGAGCAGTACTTC

V: TRBV29-1
size: .
D: TRBD1
length: 14
J: TRBJ2-3
CDR3: CSGYEGQSTDTQYF
DNA: TGCAGCGGATACGAGGGACAGTCCACAGATACGCAGTATTTT

V: TRBV28
size: once
D: .
length: 13
J: TRBJ2-1
CDR3: CASTFEVLDEQFF
DNA: TGTGCCAGCACGTTTGAGGTTTTAGATGAGCAGTTCTTC

V: TRBV3-1
size: .
D: .
length: 15
J: TRBJ2-1
CDR3: CASSQDRLAHNEQFF
DNA: TGTGCCAGCAGCCAAGATAGGCTAGCCCACAATGAGCAGTTCTTC

V: TRBV10-3
size: few
D: .
length: 13
J: TRBJ2-7
CDR3: CATLGGPSYEQYF
DNA: TGTGCCACTCTTGGGGGGCCCTCCTACGAGCAGTACTTC

V: TRBV6-4
size: .
D: .
length: 13
J: TRBJ2-3
CDR3: CASSDSEFDTQYF
DNA: TGTGCCAGCAGTGACTCAGAGTTTGATACGCAGTATTTT

V: TRBV20-1
size: .
D: .
length: 13
J: TRBJ1-2
CDR3: CSALIGAWRGYTF
DNA: TGCAGTGCCTTGATTGGGGCCTGGAGGGGCTACACCTTC

V: TRBV7-9
size: .
D: TRBD1
length: 14
J: TRBJ2-5
CDR3: CASRPTGGEETQYF
DNA: TGTGCCAGCAGGCCGACAGGGGGGGAAGAGACCCAGTACTTC